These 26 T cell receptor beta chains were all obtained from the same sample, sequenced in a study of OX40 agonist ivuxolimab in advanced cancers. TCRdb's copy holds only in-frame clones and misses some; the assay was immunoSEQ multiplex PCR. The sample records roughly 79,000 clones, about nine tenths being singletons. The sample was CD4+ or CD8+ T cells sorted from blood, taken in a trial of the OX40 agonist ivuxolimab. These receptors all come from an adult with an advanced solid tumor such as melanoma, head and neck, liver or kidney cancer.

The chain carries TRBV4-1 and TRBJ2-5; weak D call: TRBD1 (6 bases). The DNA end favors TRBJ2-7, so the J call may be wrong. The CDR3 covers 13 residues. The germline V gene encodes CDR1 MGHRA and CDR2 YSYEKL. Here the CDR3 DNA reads TGCGCCAGCAGCCAAGATGCAGGGGCCGAGCAGTACTTC. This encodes CASSQDAGAEQYF.

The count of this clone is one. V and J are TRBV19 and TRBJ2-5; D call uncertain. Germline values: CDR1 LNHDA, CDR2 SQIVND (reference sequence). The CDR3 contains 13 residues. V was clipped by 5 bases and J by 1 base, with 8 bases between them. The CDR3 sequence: CASSPRIQETQYF. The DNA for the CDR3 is TGTGCCAGTAGTCCTCGCATCCAAGAGACCCAGTACTTC.

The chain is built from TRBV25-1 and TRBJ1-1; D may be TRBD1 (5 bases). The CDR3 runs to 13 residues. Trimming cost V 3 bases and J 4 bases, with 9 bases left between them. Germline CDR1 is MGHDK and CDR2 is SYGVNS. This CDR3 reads CASSEAGGTEAFF. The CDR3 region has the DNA TGTGCCAGCAGTGAGGCTGGGGGCACTGAAGCTTTCTTT.

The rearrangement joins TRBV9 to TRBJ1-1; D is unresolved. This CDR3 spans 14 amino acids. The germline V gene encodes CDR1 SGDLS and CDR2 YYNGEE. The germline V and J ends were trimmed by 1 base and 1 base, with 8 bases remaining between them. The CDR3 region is CASSVRTSNTEAFF. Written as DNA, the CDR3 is TGTGCCAGCAGCGTACGCACCTCGAACACTGAAGCTTTCTTT.

The CDR3 loop reads CASSYSIPEQYF. The CDR3 coding sequence is TGTGCCAGCAGTTACTCGATCCCCGAGCAGTACTTC. V is TRBV6-6 and J is TRBJ2-7; D is unresolved. Germline V gives CDR1 MNHNY, CDR2 SVGAGI (reference sequence). The CDR3 sequence is 12 residues long. The V and J ends lost 0 bases and 6 bases respectively, with 6 bases between them.

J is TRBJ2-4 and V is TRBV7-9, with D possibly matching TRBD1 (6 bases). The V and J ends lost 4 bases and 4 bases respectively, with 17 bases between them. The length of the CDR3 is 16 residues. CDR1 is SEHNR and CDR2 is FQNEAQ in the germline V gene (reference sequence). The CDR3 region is CASSYMPQGPKNIQYF. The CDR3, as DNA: TGTGCCAGCAGCTATATGCCTCAGGGGCCTAAAAACATTCAGTACTTC. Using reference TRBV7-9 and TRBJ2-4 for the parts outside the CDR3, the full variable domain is DTGVSQNPRHKITKRGQNVTFRCDPISEHNRLYWYRQTLGQGPEFLTYFQNEAQLEKSRLLSDRFSAERPKGSFSTLEIQRTEQGDSAMYLCASSYMPQGPKNIQYFGAGTRLSVL.

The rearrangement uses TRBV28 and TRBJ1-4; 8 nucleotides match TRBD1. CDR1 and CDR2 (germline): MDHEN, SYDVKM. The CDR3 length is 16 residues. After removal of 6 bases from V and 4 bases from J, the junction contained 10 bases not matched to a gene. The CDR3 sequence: CASRPWQTGDNEKLFF. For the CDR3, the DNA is TGTGCCAGCAGACCTTGGCAGACAGGGGATAATGAAAAACTGTTTTTT. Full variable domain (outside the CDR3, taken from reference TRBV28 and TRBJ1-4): DVKVTQSSRYLVKRTGEKVFLECVQDMDHENMFWYRQDPGLGLRLIYFSYDVKMKEKGDIPEGYSVSREKKERFSLILESASTNQTSMYLCASRPWQTGDNEKLFFGSGTQLSVL.

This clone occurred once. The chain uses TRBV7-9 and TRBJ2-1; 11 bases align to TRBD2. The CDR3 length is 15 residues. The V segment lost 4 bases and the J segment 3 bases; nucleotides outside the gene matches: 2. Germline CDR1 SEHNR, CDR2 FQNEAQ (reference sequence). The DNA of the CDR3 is TGTGCCAGCAGCTCGACTAGCGGGGTCTACAATGAGCAGTTCTTC. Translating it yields CASSSTSGVYNEQFF.

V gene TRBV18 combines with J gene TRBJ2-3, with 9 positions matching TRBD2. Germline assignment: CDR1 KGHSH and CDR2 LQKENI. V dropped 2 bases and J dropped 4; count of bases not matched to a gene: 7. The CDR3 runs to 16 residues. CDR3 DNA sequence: TGTGCCAGCTCACCAGGGCTAGCGGGATCCGCAGATACGCAGTATTTT. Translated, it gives CASSPGLAGSADTQYF.

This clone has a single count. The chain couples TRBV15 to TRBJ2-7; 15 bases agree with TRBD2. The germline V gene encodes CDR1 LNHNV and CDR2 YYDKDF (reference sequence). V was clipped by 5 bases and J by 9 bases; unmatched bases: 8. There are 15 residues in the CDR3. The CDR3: CATSPRTSGRAGQYF. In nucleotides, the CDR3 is TGTGCCACCAGCCCACGGACTAGCGGGAGGGCCGGGCAGTACTTC.

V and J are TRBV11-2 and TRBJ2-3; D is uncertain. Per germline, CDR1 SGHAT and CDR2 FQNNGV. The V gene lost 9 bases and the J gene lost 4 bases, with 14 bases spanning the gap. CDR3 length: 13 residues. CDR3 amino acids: CASSLLRSDTQYF. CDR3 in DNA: TGTGCCAGTAGTCTACTTAGATCAGATACGCAGTATTTT.

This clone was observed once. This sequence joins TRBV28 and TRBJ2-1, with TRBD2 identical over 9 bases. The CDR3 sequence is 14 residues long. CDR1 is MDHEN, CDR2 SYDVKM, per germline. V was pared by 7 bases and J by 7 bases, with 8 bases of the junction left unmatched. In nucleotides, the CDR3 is TGTGCCAGCACCTTAGCGGGAGTCACGAATGAGCAGTTCTTC. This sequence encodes CASTLAGVTNEQFF.

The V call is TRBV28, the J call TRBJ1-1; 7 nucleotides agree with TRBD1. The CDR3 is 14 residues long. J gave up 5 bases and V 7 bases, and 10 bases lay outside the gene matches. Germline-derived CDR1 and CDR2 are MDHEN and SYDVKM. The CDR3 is CASKGAGGWTEAFF. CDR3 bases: TGTGCCAGCAAGGGGGCGGGGGGCTGGACTGAAGCTTTCTTT.

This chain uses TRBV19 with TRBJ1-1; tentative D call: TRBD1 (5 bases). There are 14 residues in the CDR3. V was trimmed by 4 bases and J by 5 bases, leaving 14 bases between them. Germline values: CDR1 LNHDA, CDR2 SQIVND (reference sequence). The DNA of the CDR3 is TGTGCCAGTAGTACTGTTAGTGGGGGGACTGAAGCTTTCTTT. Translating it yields CASSTVSGGTEAFF.

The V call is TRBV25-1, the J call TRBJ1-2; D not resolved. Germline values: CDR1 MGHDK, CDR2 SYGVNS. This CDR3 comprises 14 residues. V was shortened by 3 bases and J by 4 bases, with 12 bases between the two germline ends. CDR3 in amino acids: CASSDRPEAYGYTF. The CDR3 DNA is TGTGCCAGCAGTGACCGACCCGAGGCCTATGGCTACACCTTC.

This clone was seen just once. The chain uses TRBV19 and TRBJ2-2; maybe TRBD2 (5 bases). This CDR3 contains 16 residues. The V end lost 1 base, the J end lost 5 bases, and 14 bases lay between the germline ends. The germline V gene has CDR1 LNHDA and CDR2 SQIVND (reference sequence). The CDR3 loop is CASSIVRGVGTGELFF. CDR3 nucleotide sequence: TGTGCCAGTAGTATAGTTCGGGGAGTCGGGACCGGGGAGCTGTTTTTT.

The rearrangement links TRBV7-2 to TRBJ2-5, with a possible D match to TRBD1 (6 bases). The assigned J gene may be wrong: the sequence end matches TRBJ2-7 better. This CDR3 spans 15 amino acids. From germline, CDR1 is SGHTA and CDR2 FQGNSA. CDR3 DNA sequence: TGTGCCAGCAGCTCGAGACAAGGGGGAACCTACGAGCAGTACTTC. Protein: CASSSRQGGTYEQYF.

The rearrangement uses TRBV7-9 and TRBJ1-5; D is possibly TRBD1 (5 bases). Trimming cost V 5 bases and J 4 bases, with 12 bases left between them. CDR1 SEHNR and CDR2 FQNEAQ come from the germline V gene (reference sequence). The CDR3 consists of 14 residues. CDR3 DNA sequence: TGTGCCAGCAGCAAAGGGGATTTTAATCAGCCCCAGCATTTT. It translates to CASSKGDFNQPQHF.

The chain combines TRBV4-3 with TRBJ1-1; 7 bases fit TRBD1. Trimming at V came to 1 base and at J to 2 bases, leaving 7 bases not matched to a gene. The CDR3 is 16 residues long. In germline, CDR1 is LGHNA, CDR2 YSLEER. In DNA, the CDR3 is TGCGCCAGCAGCCAAGCATTGACAGGGCTAAACACTGAAGCTTTCTTT. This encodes CASSQALTGLNTEAFF.

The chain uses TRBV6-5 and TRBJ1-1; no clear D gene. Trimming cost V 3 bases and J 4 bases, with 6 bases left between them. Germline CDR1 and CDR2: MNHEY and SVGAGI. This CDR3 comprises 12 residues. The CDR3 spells CASSYMGTEAFF. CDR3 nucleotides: TGTGCCAGCAGTTATATGGGCACTGAAGCTTTCTTT.

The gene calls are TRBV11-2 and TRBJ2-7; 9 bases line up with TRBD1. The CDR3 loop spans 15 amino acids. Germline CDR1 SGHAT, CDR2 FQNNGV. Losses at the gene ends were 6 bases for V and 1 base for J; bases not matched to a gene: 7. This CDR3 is CASRRETGGSYEQYF. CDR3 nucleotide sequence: TGTGCCAGCAGACGGGAGACAGGGGGTTCCTACGAGCAGTACTTC.

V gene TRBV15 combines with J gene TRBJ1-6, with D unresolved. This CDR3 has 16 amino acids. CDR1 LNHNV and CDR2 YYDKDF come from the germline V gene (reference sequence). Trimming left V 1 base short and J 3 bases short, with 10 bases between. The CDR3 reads CATSRAPVFYNSPLHF. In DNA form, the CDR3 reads TGTGCCACCAGCAGAGCCCCAGTCTTCTATAATTCACCCCTCCACTTT.

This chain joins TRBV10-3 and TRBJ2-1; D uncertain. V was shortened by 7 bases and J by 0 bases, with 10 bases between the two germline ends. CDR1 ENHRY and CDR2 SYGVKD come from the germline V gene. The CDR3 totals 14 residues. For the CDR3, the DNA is TGTGCCATCATGGTTGAAAGCTCCTACAATGAGCAGTTCTTC. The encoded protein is CAIMVESSYNEQFF.

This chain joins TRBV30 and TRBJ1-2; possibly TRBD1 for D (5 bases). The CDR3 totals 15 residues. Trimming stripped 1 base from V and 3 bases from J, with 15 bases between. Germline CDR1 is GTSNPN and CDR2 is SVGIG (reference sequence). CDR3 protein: CAWSAYPRQYYGYTF. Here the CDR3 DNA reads TGTGCCTGGAGTGCCTACCCTAGACAGTACTATGGCTACACCTTC.

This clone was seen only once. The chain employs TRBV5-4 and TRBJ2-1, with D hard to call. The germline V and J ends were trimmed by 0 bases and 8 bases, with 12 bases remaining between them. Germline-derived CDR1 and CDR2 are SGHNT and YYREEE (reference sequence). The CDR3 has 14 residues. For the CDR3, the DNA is TGTGCCAGCAGCTTGGTATTGGGCGCGGATGAGCAGTTCTTC. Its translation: CASSLVLGADEQFF.

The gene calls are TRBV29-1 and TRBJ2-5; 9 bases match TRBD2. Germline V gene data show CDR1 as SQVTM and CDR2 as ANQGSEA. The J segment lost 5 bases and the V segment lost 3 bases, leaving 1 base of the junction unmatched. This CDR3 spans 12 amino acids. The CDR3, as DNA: TGCAGCGTTGAGCGGGAGGGGGAGACCCAGTACTTC. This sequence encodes CSVEREGETQYF.